The 31 T cell receptor beta chains reported below all come from one sample, sequenced in a study of PD-1 blockade in classical Hodgkin lymphoma. All patients experienced relapse after autologous stem cell transplantation, and brentuximab vedotin exposure was variable. Generated by immunoSEQ multiplex PCR, the TCRdb table keeps only in-frame clones and is missing some. The repertoire holds over 15,000 clones, with over 80% as singletons. Sequenced material: peripheral blood mononuclear cells (PBMCs), taken before the second cycle of nivolumab. These TCRs come from a human donor with classical Hodgkin lymphoma.

The rearrangement joins TRBV10-3 to TRBJ2-7; D ambiguous. The CDR3 sequence is 14 residues long. The germline CDR1 and CDR2 sequences are ENHRY and SYGVKD. V was pared by 7 bases and J by 3 bases, with 16 bases between. CDR3 residues: CAITPDTLSYEQYF. The CDR3 DNA reads TGTGCCATCACCCCAGACACCCTGAGCTACGAGCAGTACTTC.

The DNA for the CDR3 is TGTGCCGGAGAAGACAGGGATTTTGGTACGCAGTATTTT. The encoded protein is CAGEDRDFGTQYF. The chain couples TRBV2 to TRBJ2-3, with 7 bases aligning to TRBD1. The CDR3 sequence is 13 residues long. Germline V CDR1 and CDR2: SNHLY, FYNNEI. The V gene end was trimmed by 11 bases and the J gene end by 8 bases; junction bases not matched to a gene: 13.

The V and J genes are TRBV5-1 and TRBJ2-3; D remains unclear. The CDR3 totals 17 residues. The V gene's germline CDR1 is SGHRS and CDR2 YFSETQ. Trimming pared 0 bases from V and 2 bases from J, leaving 16 bases between. Here the CDR3 DNA reads TGCGCCAGCAGCTTGGTGGTAGGCATCCTAAACACAGATACGCAGTATTTT. As protein: CASSLVVGILNTDTQYF.

For the CDR3, the DNA is TGCGCCAGCAGCTTGGCCGTTAAATGGGACAGGTTGGACACCGGGGAGCTGTTTTTT. This encodes CASSLAVKWDRLDTGELFF. The genes are TRBV5-1 and TRBJ2-2, with 8 bases aligning to TRBD1. V dropped 0 bases and J dropped 3; count of bases not matched to a gene: 13. The V gene's germline CDR1 is SGHRS and CDR2 YFSETQ. The CDR3 totals 19 residues.

V is TRBV5-1 and J is TRBJ2-3, with D tentatively TRBD2 (6 bases). Germline V gives CDR1 SGHRS, CDR2 YFSETQ. Between the trimmed V and J ends, which lost 4 bases and 4 bases, there was a span of 13 bases. The CDR3 contains 14 residues. Here the CDR3 DNA reads TGCGCCAGCAGCAGGGATAGCGGCTCAGATACGCAGTATTTT. It is translated as CASSRDSGSDTQYF.

This sequence joins TRBV4-2 and TRBJ2-2; D ambiguous. V was trimmed by 2 bases and J by 2 bases, leaving 3 bases between them. Per the germline V gene, CDR1 is LGHNA and CDR2 is YNFKEQ. There are 13 residues in the CDR3. The CDR3 nucleotides read TGTGCCAGCAGCCAACCTAACACCGGGGAGCTGTTTTTT. Its translation is CASSQPNTGELFF.

This chain links TRBV18 with TRBJ1-2; no clear D gene. Trimming left V 2 bases short and J 7 bases short, with 11 bases between. CDR1 is KGHSH, CDR2 LQKENI, per germline. CDR3 size: 13 residues. CDR3 sequence (DNA): TGTGCCAGCTCACCATCGGCCTCTCGTGGCTACACCTTC. Protein sequence: CASSPSASRGYTF.

The chain recombines TRBV7-6 with TRBJ1-6, with 8 positions matching TRBD1. In germline, CDR1 is SGHVS, CDR2 FNYEAQ. V lost 4 bases, J lost 9 bases, and 5 bases stayed unmatched. This CDR3 is 14 amino acids long. The CDR3 reads CASSSDRALSPLHF. In DNA, the CDR3 is TGTGCCAGCAGCTCGGACAGGGCTCTTTCACCCCTCCACTTT.

The V gene is TRBV28, the J gene TRBJ2-7; no clear D. Trimming left V 1 base short and J 2 bases short, with 3 bases between. This CDR3 region has 12 residues. CDR1 MDHEN and CDR2 SYDVKM come from the germline V gene. CDR3 sequence: CASSLFPYEQYF. The CDR3 DNA follows: TGTGCCAGCAGTTTATTTCCCTACGAGCAGTACTTC.

This clone was counted once. The gene calls are TRBV6-5 and TRBJ2-2, with a possible D match to TRBD2 (6 bases). The CDR3 is made up of 15 amino acids. The germline CDR1 and CDR2 sequences are MNHEY and SVGAGI. The germline V and J ends were trimmed by 0 bases and 6 bases, with 11 bases remaining between them. This CDR3 is CASSYSAGEAGELFF. In DNA, the CDR3 is TGTGCCAGCAGTTACTCAGCCGGGGAGGCCGGGGAGCTGTTTTTT.

The chain couples TRBV4-1 to TRBJ1-1; D is uncertain. Germline V CDR1 and CDR2: MGHRA, YSYEKL. V shed 4 bases and J shed 4 bases, with 19 bases lying between them. This CDR3 is 16 amino acids long. The CDR3, as DNA: TGCGCCAGCAGCCCCCACCCGGCGCCCCCAGGCACTGAAGCTTTCTTT. Its protein is CASSPHPAPPGTEAFF.

The chain carries TRBV5-1 and TRBJ2-1; D not certain. Trimming took 6 bases from V and 0 from J, leaving 19 bases between them. The V gene's germline CDR1 is SGHRS and CDR2 YFSETQ. The CDR3 contains 17 residues. In nucleotides, the CDR3 is TGCGCCAGCAACCCTGCTAAACAGCTGAGCTCCTACAATGAGCAGTTCTTC. Translation gives CASNPAKQLSSYNEQFF.

CDR3 region: CASRYPRGNQPQHF. The CDR3 DNA follows: TGTGCCAGCAGGTATCCTCGGGGAAATCAGCCCCAGCATTTT. The rearrangement joins TRBV11-2 to TRBJ1-5; D is uncertain. V was trimmed by 6 bases and J by 4 bases, leaving 13 bases between them. This CDR3 contains 14 residues. Germline CDR1 and CDR2: SGHAT and FQNNGV.

The chain joins TRBV2 to TRBJ2-5; D possibly corresponds to TRBD1 (6 bases). Germline CDR1 is SNHLY and CDR2 is FYNNEI. The CDR3 contains 16 residues. The V gene lost 5 bases and the J gene lost 2 bases, with 18 bases spanning the gap. CDR3 sequence: CASSLGSARGQETQYF. The CDR3 DNA is TGTGCCAGCAGTCTAGGGAGCGCCAGGGGTCAAGAGACCCAGTACTTC.

This clone has a single count. This rearrangement joins TRBV18 to TRBJ2-1, with D maybe TRBD2 (5 bases). With 0 bases removed from V and 0 bases from J, the gap between germline ends came to 9 bases. The CDR3 consists of 16 residues. Per the germline V gene, CDR1 is KGHSH and CDR2 is LQKENI. CDR3 residues: CASSPPGSRSYNEQFF. For the CDR3, the DNA is TGTGCCAGCTCACCACCGGGGAGCCGCTCCTACAATGAGCAGTTCTTC.

There are a few counts of this clone. The J gene is TRBJ1-2, the V gene TRBV20-1, with unresolved D. Germline-derived CDR1 and CDR2 are DFQATT and SNEGSKA (reference sequence). V lost 7 bases and J lost 5, with 11 bases in between. This CDR3 is built from 11 residues. The CDR3, as DNA: TGCAGTGTTAAAGTCGAATATGGCTACACCTTC. This encodes CSVKVEYGYTF.

The rearrangement uses TRBV21-1 and TRBJ1-1. TRBV21-1 is a pseudogene. The CDR3 consists of 15 residues. The DNA of the CDR3 is TGTGCCAGCAGTGAGGGAGGGCCTATGAACACTGAAGCTTTCTTT. It encodes CASSEGGPMNTEAFF.

This clone turned up a few times. CDR3 sequence reads: CASSQWEENIQYF. The CDR3, as DNA: TGTGCCAGCAGCCAATGGGAGGAAAACATTCAGTACTTC. V and J are TRBV14 and TRBJ2-4; TRBD2 might be the D (6 bases). V lost 2 bases and J lost 5, with 7 bases in between. The CDR3 runs to 13 residues. Germline CDR1 SGHDN, CDR2 FVKESK.

The V gene is TRBV4-2, the J gene TRBJ2-6; TRBD1 matches at 11 bases. J lost 1 base, V lost 4 bases, and 6 bases had no gene match. The CDR3 runs to 18 residues. The germline CDR1 and CDR2 sequences are LGHNA and YNFKEQ. CDR3 sequence (DNA): TGTGCCAGCAGCCGAGGACAGGGGGCGACATCTGGGGCCAACGTCCTGACTTTC. Translated, it gives CASSRGQGATSGANVLTF.

The chain employs TRBV6-1 and TRBJ2-3; 9 bases are shared with TRBD2. CDR1 and CDR2 (germline): MNHNS, SASEGT. The CDR3 runs 14 residues. V trimming: 6 bases; J trimming: 4 bases; junction bases outside the gene matches: 5. The CDR3 here is CASRLAGAADTQYF. Here the CDR3 DNA reads TGTGCCAGCAGATTAGCGGGGGCGGCAGATACGCAGTATTTT.

This clone was detected only once. This rearrangement joins TRBV6-5 to TRBJ2-6; D is possibly TRBD2 (6 bases). V was shortened by 9 bases and J by 4 bases, with 10 bases between the two germline ends. The CDR3 runs 13 residues. Germline V gene sequence: CDR1 MNHEY, CDR2 SVGAGI. CDR3 sequence: CARHGSGANVLTF. In DNA form, the CDR3 reads TGTGCCAGACACGGGAGCGGGGCCAACGTCCTGACTTTC.

This rearrangement joins TRBV20-1 to TRBJ1-2; tentatively, D is TRBD1 (5 bases). The CDR3 extends over 11 amino acids. Germline V lookup: CDR1 DFQATT, CDR2 SNEGSKA (reference sequence). V lost 6 bases and J lost 8, with 13 bases in between. CDR3: CSARTRVGYTF. CDR3 in DNA: TGCAGTGCGAGGACAAGGGTCGGCTACACCTTC.

The V and J genes are TRBV5-5 and TRBJ1-5; D may be TRBD1 (5 bases). Germline loops: CDR1 SGHKS, CDR2 YYEKEE (reference sequence). The CDR3 is 17 residues long. V was pared by 0 bases and J by 5 bases, with 18 bases between. Here the CDR3 DNA reads TGTGCCAGCAGCTTGGCCTCTATCGCGGTAGGGGATCAGCCCCAGCATTTT. Translation: CASSLASIAVGDQPQHF.

The chain is built from TRBV28 and TRBJ1-2, with 8 bases aligning to TRBD1. CDR1 MDHEN and CDR2 SYDVKM come from the germline V gene. CDR3 length: 15 residues. V was pared by 0 bases and J by 5 bases, with 5 bases of the junction left unmatched. The CDR3 loop reads CASSLWSDREYGYTF. CDR3 DNA: TGTGCCAGCAGTTTATGGTCGGACAGGGAATATGGCTACACCTTC.

V usage is TRBV7-9 and J usage is TRBJ2-5, with no clear D. The CDR3 covers 15 residues. CDR1 and CDR2 from the germline V gene are SEHNR and FQNEAQ (reference sequence). Trimming left V 0 bases short and J 0 bases short, with 8 bases between. CDR3 sequence: CASSLAREYQETQYF. The DNA for the CDR3 is TGTGCCAGCAGCTTAGCGCGCGAGTACCAAGAGACCCAGTACTTC.

This rearrangement joins TRBV6-1 to TRBJ1-5; D not certain. V lost 3 bases and J lost 3, with 12 bases in between. This CDR3 is built from 15 residues. In germline, CDR1 is MNHNS, CDR2 SASEGT. CDR3 sequence: CASSDSVVANQPQHF. DNA of the CDR3: TGTGCCAGCAGTGATTCGGTTGTTGCCAATCAGCCCCAGCATTTT.

The genes are TRBV5-5 and TRBJ1-1; a possible D gene is TRBD1 (5 bases). Germline V gives CDR1 SGHKS, CDR2 YYEKEE (reference sequence). V was shortened by 0 bases and J by 10 bases, with 16 bases between the two germline ends. The CDR3 length is 14 residues. CDR3 residues: CASSLVAVPGVAFF. CDR3 nucleotide sequence: TGTGCCAGCAGCTTGGTCGCGGTCCCGGGGGTAGCTTTCTTT.

As to this clone: One junction end disagrees with the germline gene, perhaps due to a read error. The chain has TRBV6-5 and TRBJ2-1; D call uncertain. The CDR3 totals 12 residues. Germline-derived CDR1 and CDR2 are MNHEY and SVGAGI. The chain's CDR3 is CASSYSDNEQFF. Here the CDR3 DNA reads TGTGCCAGCAGTTACTCCGACAATGAGCAGTTCTTC.

Concerning this clone: Sequence at one end of the junction differs from germline and may be a read error. V usage is TRBV2 and J usage is TRBJ1-5; D possibly corresponds to TRBD1 (5 bases). This CDR3 region has 15 residues. Germline lookup yields CDR1 SNHLY and CDR2 FYNNEI. CDR3 amino acids: CASREDPGDNQPQHF. The CDR3 coding sequence is TGTGCCAGCAGGGAAGACCCGGGGGATAATCAGCCCCAGCATTTT.

This clone was observed a few times. This chain links TRBV28 with TRBJ1-5; unclear D gene. Trimming took 3 bases from V and 4 from J, leaving 1 base between them. The CDR3 has 11 residues. CDR1 MDHEN and CDR2 SYDVKM come from the germline V gene. CDR3 region: CASSFNQPQHF. The CDR3 bases are TGTGCCAGCAGTTTTAATCAGCCCCAGCATTTT.

V and J are TRBV25-1 and TRBJ2-1, with D unclear. V shed 1 base and J shed 0 bases, with 7 bases lying between them. The CDR3 totals 15 residues. The germline V gene encodes CDR1 MGHDK and CDR2 SYGVNS. CDR3 amino acids: CASSEWKSSYNEQFF. The DNA of the CDR3 is TGTGCCAGCAGTGAATGGAAGAGCTCCTACAATGAGCAGTTCTTC.